In its sample, the clone carrying this T cell receptor beta chain ranks as medium-sized. The data originate from a study of T cell changes during pregnancy in multiple sclerosis. Profiled with immunoSEQ multiplex PCR; TCRdb holds only in-frame clones, not every one. Of tens of thousands of clones listed, more than 85% were seen once; the top ten hold about 1.5%. There are 13 residues in the CDR3. V lost 4 bases, J lost 5 bases, and 4 bases stayed unmatched. From germline, CDR1 is SGHAT and CDR2 FQNNGV. This clonotype was sampled from a female donor in good health, enrolled as a control in a pregnancy study. This rearrangement joins TRBV11-2 to TRBJ1-2; 7 bases map to TRBD1. Sequenced material: peripheral blood, taken in the first trimester of pregnancy. CDR3 sequence: CASSSEGAYGYTF. The CDR3 coding sequence is TGTGCCAGCAGCTCCGAGGGGGCGTATGGCTACACCTTC.